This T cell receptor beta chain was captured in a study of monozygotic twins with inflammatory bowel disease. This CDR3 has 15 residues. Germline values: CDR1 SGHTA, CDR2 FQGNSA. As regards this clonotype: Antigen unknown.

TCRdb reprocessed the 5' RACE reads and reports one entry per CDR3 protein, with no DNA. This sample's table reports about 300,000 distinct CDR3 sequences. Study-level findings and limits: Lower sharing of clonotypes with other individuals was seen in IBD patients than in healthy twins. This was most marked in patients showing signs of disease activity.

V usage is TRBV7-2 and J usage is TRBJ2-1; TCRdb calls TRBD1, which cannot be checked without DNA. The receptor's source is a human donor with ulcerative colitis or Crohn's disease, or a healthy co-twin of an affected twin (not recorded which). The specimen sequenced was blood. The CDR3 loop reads CASSLNRGRVNEQFF.